This passage covers 21 T cell receptor delta chains from one sample sequenced in a study of γδ T cells in repeated Plasmodium falciparum infection. Vgamma9/Vdelta2+ and Vdelta2-negative gammadelta T cells were flow-sorted from PBMC for bulk sequencing. TCRdb re-processed the multiplex PCR reads using CATT. The top ten hold approximately 15% of the sample, which has tens of thousands of delta-chain clones, around 1.8% seen once. Material for sequencing was gamma-delta T cells from blood. The source is a pool of human donors (malaria-infected and uninfected, not separated).

This clone was counted a few times. The TCRdb protein comes from a much larger clone and disagrees with this DNA's translation at residue 13, likely due to a read error; the protein given here is derived from the DNA. The chain recombines TRDV1 with TRDJ1, with TRDD2 identical over 8 bases. Germline V gene sequence: CDR1 TSWWSYY, CDR2 QGS. Trimming cost V 4 bases and J 0 bases; bases outside gene matches: 22. This CDR3 spans 21 amino acids. The CDR3 spells CALGGFRLPTAGVRYTDKLIF. CDR3 coding DNA: TGTGCTCTTGGGGGTTTTCGACTTCCTACTGCTGGGGTTAGGTACACCGATAAACTCATCTTT.

This clone was observed many times. This rearrangement joins TRDV1 to TRDJ1; D remains unclear. V dropped 4 bases and J dropped 4 bases, with 19 bases sitting between them. Germline loops: CDR1 TSWWSYY, CDR2 QGS. The CDR3 contains 16 residues. The CDR3 here is CALGGTSPPTNDKLIF. The CDR3 nucleotides read TGTGCTCTTGGGGGTACTTCTCCACCAACCAACGATAAACTCATCTTT.

This clone has only a few counts. TCRdb attributes to this sequence the protein of a much larger clone, which differs from the DNA translation at residue 12; a read error is likely, and the protein displayed is translated from the DNA. The J gene is TRDJ1, the V gene TRDV1; 7 positions match TRDD2. The CDR3 has 20 amino acids. V trimming: 0 bases; J trimming: 3 bases; junction bases outside the gene matches: 19. The germline CDR1 and CDR2 sequences are TSWWSYY and QGS. CDR3 coding DNA: TGTGCTCTTGGGGAACTTTCCTACTCCACAAGGGGTCCAAAGGCCGATAAACTCATCTTT. Encoded protein: CALGELSYSTRGPKADKLIF.

This clone has a handful of counts. TCRdb's entry gives the protein of a much larger clone, which mismatches this DNA's translation at residue 3, likely from a read error; the protein reported here is translated from the DNA. The gene calls are TRDV1 and TRDJ1; 7 bases are shared with TRDD3. This CDR3 region has 19 residues. Germline V CDR1 and CDR2: TSWWSYY, QGS. The DNA for the CDR3 is TGTGCTATTGGGGGGGGCGTCCTCAGGATACGCTCGTACACCGATAAACTCATCTTT. Translated: CAIGGGVLRIRSYTDKLIF.

Worth noting for this clone: The TCRdb protein, from a much larger clone, departs from this DNA's translation at residue 7, likely by read error; the protein shown derives from the DNA. The J gene is TRDJ1, the V gene TRDV1; TRDD3 matches at 12 bases. CDR1 is TSWWSYY and CDR2 is QGS in the germline V gene. Trimming cost V 0 bases and J 2 bases; bases outside gene matches: 16. The CDR3 extends over 21 amino acids. The chain's CDR3 is CALGELMIYWGIQGLTDKLIF. CDR3 nucleotide sequence: TGTGCTCTTGGGGAACTAATGATCTACTGGGGGATACAGGGGTTAACCGATAAACTCATCTTT.

This clone occurred many times. J is TRDJ1 and V is TRDV1; possible D gene TRDD3, 9 bases. Germline CDR1 reads TSWWSYY; CDR2 reads QGS. V was cut by 3 bases and J by 0 bases, with 38 bases left in between. The CDR3 is made up of 24 amino acids. CDR3 amino acids: CALGDPFLRSPTYWGTKYTDKLIF. The CDR3 DNA reads as TGTGCTCTTGGGGACCCCTTCCTAAGGTCCCCCACCTACTGGGGGACAAAGTACACCGATAAACTCATCTTT.

This clone was counted between two and nine times. The protein TCRdb gives is from a much larger clone and does not agree with this DNA's translation at residue 8, likely a read error; the protein shown here comes from the DNA. This chain links TRDV1 with TRDJ1, with D maybe TRDD3 (6 bases). Looked up from germline, CDR1 is TSWWSYY and CDR2 is QGS. This CDR3 spans 22 amino acids. Trimming took off 3 bases at V and 2 bases at J, with 34 bases between the two ends. The CDR3 nucleotides are TGTGCTCTTGGGGACCATCACCACTTCTTTCACTGGGCCGCCCTCCGTACCGATAAACTCATCTTT. This encodes CALGDHHHFFHWAALRTDKLIF.

This clone was counted at least ten times. The translation of this DNA and the TCRdb protein of a much larger clone differ at residue 8, probably owing to a read error; the protein shown here is translated from the DNA. The V and J genes are TRDV1 and TRDJ1; 10 bases align to TRDD3. V lost 4 bases, J lost 10 bases, and 15 bases stayed unmatched. This CDR3 comprises 16 residues. The germline CDR1 and CDR2 sequences are TSWWSYY and QGS. As DNA, the CDR3 is TGTGCTCTTGGGGTTTTAGGGCACTGGGGGATGGCAGGACTCATCTTT. Translating gives CALGVLGHWGMAGLIF.

This clone was seen a handful of times. This DNA's translation and the protein TCRdb lists, from a much larger clone, do not match at residue 13, likely due to a read error; the protein shown is translated from the DNA. The chain has TRDV3 and TRDJ1; 8 bases are shared with TRDD3. The germline V gene encodes CDR1 TVYSNPD and CDR2 GDNSRS (reference sequence). With 3 bases clipped from V and 1 base from J, the junction kept 22 bases outside the gene matches. CDR3 size: 19 residues. This chain's CDR3 is CAFLLGIPFFAGSTDKLIF. The CDR3 DNA is TGTGCCTTCCTACTGGGGATACCCTTCTTCGCGGGAAGCACCGATAAACTCATCTTT.

In its sample, this clone was seen many times. Only one base separates this from a far larger clonotype, so it likely reflects a read error. The sample holds other DNA sequences that translate to the same CDR3. V gene TRDV1 combines with J gene TRDJ1; 9 bases map to TRDD3. CDR1 TSWWSYY and CDR2 QGS come from the germline V gene. The CDR3 covers 22 residues. CDR3 in amino acids: CALGVFFRSRGILGSRSDKLIF. The CDR3 bases are TGTGCTCTTGGGGTATTCTTCCGGAGTCGGGGGATACTCGGCTCACGAAGCGATAAGCTCATCTTT.

A note on this clone: A far larger clone is one base from this, pointing to a likely read error. Within the sample, other DNA sequences also encode this same CDR3. The rearrangement joins TRAV38-2/DV8 to TRDJ1; 8 nucleotides agree with TRDD3. As TCRdb names no J gene, one was assigned here on the basis of a DNA match to germline. Per germline, CDR1 TSESDYY and CDR2 QEAYKQQN. The CDR3 contains 27 residues. CDR3 in DNA: TGTGCCTATAGGAGCGCGGAACTCTTCTTCTGGTCTTCGTCAGAATCGACTGGGGGGTCGTACACCGATAAACTCATCTTT. This translates into CAYRSAELFFWSSSESTGGSYTDKLIF.

On this clone: This DNA's translation and the protein TCRdb lists, from a much larger clone, do not match at residue 8, likely due to a read error; the protein shown is translated from the DNA. The chain links TRDV1 to TRDJ1, with D hard to call. CDR3 length: 18 residues. Trimming stripped 1 base from V and 0 bases from J, with 18 bases between. Germline CDR1 and CDR2: TSWWSYY and QGS. For the CDR3, the DNA is TGTGCTCTTGGGGAACGAGGAGGGCGAGCGCTTTACACCGATAAACTCATCTTT. Translating it yields CALGERGGRALYTDKLIF.

This clone has ten or more counts. A read error is likely here: a far larger clone is one base away. Distinct nucleotide sequences in the sample also encode this CDR3. The CDR3 DNA reads as TGTGCTCTTGGACGGGATCGTCCACGTACTGGGGGATACGCTGATAAACTCATCTTT. It specifies CALGRDRPRTGGYADKLIF. The chain employs TRDV1 and TRDJ1; 13 bases are a match to TRDD3. This CDR3 is 19 amino acids long. Germline V gives CDR1 TSWWSYY, CDR2 QGS. V shed 6 bases, J shed 5 bases, and the junction held 18 bases outside the gene matches.

This clone has just a few counts. A far larger clone differs by one base, so this is likely a read error. The same CDR3 is also encoded by other DNA sequences in this sample. The V gene is TRDV3, the J gene TRDJ1, with D unresolved. Trimming removed 2 bases at V and 5 bases at J, with 18 bases between. In germline, CDR1 is TVYSNPD, CDR2 GDNSRS (reference sequence). There are 14 residues in the CDR3. The CDR3 loop is CAFQRVTAPDKLIF. The CDR3 DNA reads TGTGCCTTTCAGCGGGTCACTGCGCCAGATAAACTCATCTTT.

In its sample, this clone was seen a few times. TCRdb assigns this DNA the protein of a much larger clone, which departs from its translation at residue 14; this likely reflects a read error, and the protein shown comes from translating the DNA. The CDR3 sequence is CACDTVRLTWGSPHTDKLIF. In DNA, the CDR3 is TGTGCCTGTGACACCGTAAGGCTTACTTGGGGATCCCCCCACACCGATAAACTCATCTTT. The chain carries TRDV2 and TRDJ1; D possibly corresponds to TRDD3 (6 bases). The J gene comes from matching the DNA to germline here; TCRdb lacks it. There are 20 residues in the CDR3. V was shortened by 0 bases and J by 0 bases, with 25 bases between the two germline ends. The V gene's germline CDR1 is GEAIGNYY and CDR2 EKD.

Comments on this clone: TCRdb's listed protein matches a much larger clone and diverges from this DNA's translation at residue 6, likely through a read error; the protein shown comes from the DNA. The chain carries TRDV1 and TRDJ1, with D perhaps matching TRDD2 (7 bases). Since TCRdb gives no J gene, matching the DNA to germline was used here to assign it. The germline gives CDR1 TSWWSYY, CDR2 QGS. The ends were cut back, 1 base at V and 7 bases at J, with 28 bases in the middle. The CDR3 sequence is 19 residues long. The CDR3 spells CALGEPLPIDTWEASKLIF. CDR3 sequence (DNA): TGTGCTCTTGGGGAACCGCTTCCTATAGATACGTGGGAGGCCTCTAAACTCATCTTT.

This clone appeared many times. A read error may explain this, as a much larger clone is one base away. The chain combines TRDV1 with TRDJ1; D is uncertain. No J segment appears in TCRdb, so it was assigned here by matching the sequence to germline. The CDR3 has 18 amino acids. Between the trimmed V and J ends, which lost 1 base and 0 bases, there was a span of 18 bases. Germline V gives CDR1 TSWWSYY, CDR2 QGS. CDR3 in amino acids: CALGEQTGYSAYTDKLIF. The CDR3 DNA reads TGTGCTCTTGGGGAACAAACAGGGTACTCTGCGTACACCGATAAACTCATCTTT.

This clone was counted between two and nine times. The TCRdb protein comes from a much larger clone and disagrees with this DNA's translation at residue 13, likely due to a read error; the protein given here is derived from the DNA. The chain has TRDV1 and TRDJ1, with D possibly being TRDD3 (5 bases). Assignment of the J gene here rests on matching the DNA to germline, because TCRdb gives none. The CDR3 is made up of 20 amino acids. The V and J ends lost 1 base and 3 bases respectively, with 27 bases between them. Germline V CDR1 and CDR2: TSWWSYY, QGS. The CDR3 DNA reads TGTGCTCTTGGGGAACAAAGGGGCTCCCCACGATGGGGTAAAGCCGATAAACTCATCTTT. Translation gives CALGEQRGSPRWGKADKLIF.

V and J are TRDV2 and TRDJ1; 12 bases agree with TRDD3. TCRdb lists no J gene, so it was determined here by aligning the DNA to germline. V lost 7 bases to trimming and J lost 1 base; unmatched junction nucleotides: 12. This CDR3 region has 17 residues. Germline assignment: CDR1 GEAIGNYY and CDR2 EKD. CDR3 sequence: CACITYWGIPPTDKLIF. The CDR3 DNA follows: TGTGCCTGCATTACGTACTGGGGGATACCGCCCACCGATAAACTCATCTTT.

The rearrangement links TRDV2 to TRDJ3, with TRDD3 identical over 13 bases. As TCRdb names no J gene, one was assigned here on the basis of a DNA match to germline. The length of the CDR3 is 20 residues. CDR1 is GEAIGNYY and CDR2 is EKD in the germline V gene. V was clipped by 3 bases and J by 0 bases; unmatched bases: 7. The CDR3 bases are TGTGCCTGTGACTCTGTACTGGGGGATACGAGCTCCTGGGACACCCGACAGATGTTTTTC. It yields the protein CACDSVLGDTSSWDTRQMFF.

The table lists this clone with many counts. TCRdb shows a much larger clone's protein in place of this DNA's translation, and the two differ at residue 7, likely through a read error; the protein shown is translated from the DNA. The chain links TRDV2 to TRDJ1; weak D call: TRDD3 (5 bases). The germline gives CDR1 GEAIGNYY, CDR2 EKD. The CDR3 covers 17 residues. V lost 3 bases, J lost 3 bases, and 22 bases lay in between. DNA for the CDR3: TGTGCCTGTGACCGGGTTCTCGGGGTGGGGTCCCCCGATAAACTCATCTTT. It translates to CACDRVLGVGSPDKLIF.